This T cell receptor (beta chain) is drawn from a study of early T cells in non-severe SARS-CoV-2 infection. Study context: With bulk RNA from unsorted whole blood as input, sequencing yielded unpaired chains. Study-level results: VDJdb matching skewed toward anti-spike CD8 responses, missing private and CD4 specificities.

After removal of 5 bases from V and 3 bases from J, the junction contained 7 bases not matched to a gene. CDR1 is LNHNV, CDR2 YYDKDF, per germline (reference sequence). The length of the CDR3 is 14 residues. Details on this clonotype: The antigen remains unidentified.

The TCR library protocol attached unique molecular identifiers to the individual cDNA molecules. TCRdb called the 5' RACE reads again in MiXCR, with one record for every CDR3 protein. The sample lists roughly 55,000 distinct CDR3 sequences, approximately 10% occurring once. The sequenced sample was whole blood. The receptor's source is an adult who was a healthcare worker with PCR-confirmed SARS-CoV-2 infection or an uninfected control (not recorded which). The rearrangement links TRBV15 to TRBJ2-7; TRBD2 agrees at 7 bases. The CDR3 bases are TGTGCCACCAGCTCCCAGCGGGGTAACTACGAGCAGTACTTC. Residues: CATSSQRGNYEQYF.